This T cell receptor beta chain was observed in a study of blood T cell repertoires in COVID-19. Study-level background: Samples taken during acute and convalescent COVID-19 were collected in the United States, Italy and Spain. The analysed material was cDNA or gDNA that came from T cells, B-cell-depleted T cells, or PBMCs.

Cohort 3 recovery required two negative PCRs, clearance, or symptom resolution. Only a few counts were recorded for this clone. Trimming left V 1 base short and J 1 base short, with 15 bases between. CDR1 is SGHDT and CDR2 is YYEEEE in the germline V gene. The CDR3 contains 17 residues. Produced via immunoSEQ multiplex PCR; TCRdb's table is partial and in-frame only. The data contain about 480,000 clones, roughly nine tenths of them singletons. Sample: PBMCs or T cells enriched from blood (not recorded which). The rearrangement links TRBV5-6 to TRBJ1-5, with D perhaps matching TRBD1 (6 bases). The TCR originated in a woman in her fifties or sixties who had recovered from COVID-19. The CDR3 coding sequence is TGTGCCAGCAGCTTGAGAGTGACAGGTTTAAGCAATCAGCCCCAGCATTTT. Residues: CASSLRVTGLSNQPQHF.